The present TCR beta chain was sequenced within a study of T cell responses to AZD1222 COVID-19 vaccine. The study's findings and limits: Donors in the cohort were predominantly white British and more often female, and clonal diversity was possibly underestimated.

The protocol was immunoSEQ multiplex PCR, while the TCRdb copy is restricted to in-frame clones and leaves out a portion. The profile covers 150,000 to 200,000 clones, with roughly 93% appearing a single time and approximately 0.88% taken by the ten largest. Worth noting for this clone: Its antigen remains unidentified.

This CDR3 comprises 15 residues. V shed 3 bases and J shed 0 bases, with 9 bases lying between them. From germline, CDR1 is SGHDN and CDR2 FVKESK. The starting material was peripheral blood, obtained on day 0 of AZD1222 vaccination. The receptor's source is an adult in good health. The chain links TRBV14 to TRBJ1-3; D perhaps matches TRBD1 (6 bases). In nucleotides, the CDR3 is TGTGCCAGCAGCCATGGACAGAGCTCTGGAAACACCATATATTTT. It codes for CASSHGQSSGNTIYF.